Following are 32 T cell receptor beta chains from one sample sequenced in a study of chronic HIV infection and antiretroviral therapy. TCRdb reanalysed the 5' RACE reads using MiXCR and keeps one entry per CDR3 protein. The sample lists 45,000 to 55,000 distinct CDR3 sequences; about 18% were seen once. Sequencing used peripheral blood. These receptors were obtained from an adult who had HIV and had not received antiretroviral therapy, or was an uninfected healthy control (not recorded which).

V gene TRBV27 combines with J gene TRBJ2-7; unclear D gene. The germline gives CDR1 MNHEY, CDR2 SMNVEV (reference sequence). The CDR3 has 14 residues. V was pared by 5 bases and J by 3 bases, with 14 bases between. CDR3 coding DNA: TGTGCCAGCAGTCTCCGACCTCTAGGCTACGAGCAGTACTTC. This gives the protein CASSLRPLGYEQYF.

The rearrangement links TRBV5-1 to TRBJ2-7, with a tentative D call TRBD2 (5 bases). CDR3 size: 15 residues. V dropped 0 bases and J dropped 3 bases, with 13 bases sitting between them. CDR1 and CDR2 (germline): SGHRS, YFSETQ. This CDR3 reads CASSLVPAERYEQYF. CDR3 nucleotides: TGCGCCAGCAGCTTGGTCCCAGCGGAACGCTACGAGCAGTACTTC.

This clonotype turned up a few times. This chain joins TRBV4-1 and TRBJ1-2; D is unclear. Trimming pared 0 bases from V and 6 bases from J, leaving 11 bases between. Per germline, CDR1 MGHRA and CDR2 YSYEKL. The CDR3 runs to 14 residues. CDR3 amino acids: CASSQDWSGNGYTF. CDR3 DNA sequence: TGCGCCAGCAGCCAAGATTGGTCCGGGAATGGCTACACCTTC.

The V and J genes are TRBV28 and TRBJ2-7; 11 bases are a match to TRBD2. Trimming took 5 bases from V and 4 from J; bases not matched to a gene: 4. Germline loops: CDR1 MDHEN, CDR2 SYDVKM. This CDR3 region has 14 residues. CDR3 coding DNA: TGTGCCAGCAGTGGACTAGCGGGTTCATACGAGCAGTACTTC. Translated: CASSGLAGSYEQYF.

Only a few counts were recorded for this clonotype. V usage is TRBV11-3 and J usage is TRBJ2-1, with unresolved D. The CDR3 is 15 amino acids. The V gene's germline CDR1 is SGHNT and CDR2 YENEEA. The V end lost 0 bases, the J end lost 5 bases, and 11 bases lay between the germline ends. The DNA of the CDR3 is TGTGCCAGCAGCTTAGATCCCGCTAGACACAATGAGCAGTTCTTC. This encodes CASSLDPARHNEQFF.

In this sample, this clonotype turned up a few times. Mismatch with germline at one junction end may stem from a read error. This CDR3 is CASSSPTNF. In DNA, the CDR3 is TGTGCCAGCAGCTCCCCTACGAACTTC. This chain joins TRBV7-2 and TRBJ2-5, with unresolved D. The CDR3 runs 9 residues. Per the germline V gene, CDR1 is SGHTA and CDR2 is FQGNSA.

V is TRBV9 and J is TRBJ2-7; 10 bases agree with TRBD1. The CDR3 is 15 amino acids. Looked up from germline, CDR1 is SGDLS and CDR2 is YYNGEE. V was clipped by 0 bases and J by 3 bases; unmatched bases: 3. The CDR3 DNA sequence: TGTGCCAGCAGCGTAGCGGGGACAGGGGACTACGAGCAGTACTTC. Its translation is CASSVAGTGDYEQYF.

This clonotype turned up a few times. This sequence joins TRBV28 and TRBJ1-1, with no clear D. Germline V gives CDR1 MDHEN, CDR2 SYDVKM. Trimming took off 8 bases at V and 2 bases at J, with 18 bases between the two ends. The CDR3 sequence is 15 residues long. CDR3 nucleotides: TGTGCCAGCCAGGTAGTTCCCCTGGCCAACACTGAAGCTTTCTTT. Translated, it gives CASQVVPLANTEAFF.

CDR3 protein: CASIRGTIKGVQYF. DNA for the CDR3: TGTGCCAGCATTCGTGGGACTATAAAGGGGGTGCAGTACTTC. V is TRBV28 and J is TRBJ2-7, with D possibly TRBD2 on 7 matching bases. V was pared by 7 bases and J by 9 bases, with 22 bases between. This CDR3 is 14 amino acids long. Looked up from germline, CDR1 is MDHEN and CDR2 is SYDVKM. Filled out from reference TRBV28 and TRBJ2-7, the complete variable domain reads DVKVTQSSRYLVKRTGEKVFLECVQDMDHENMFWYRQDPGLGLRLIYFSYDVKMKEKGDIPEGYSVSREKKERFSLILESASTNQTSMYLCASIRGTIKGVQYFGPGTRLTVT.

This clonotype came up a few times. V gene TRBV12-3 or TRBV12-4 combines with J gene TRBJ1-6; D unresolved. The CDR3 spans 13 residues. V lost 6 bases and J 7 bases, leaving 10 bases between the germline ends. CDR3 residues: CASRTGSNSPLHF. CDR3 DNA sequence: TGTGCCAGCAGAACCGGGAGCAATTCACCCCTCCACTTT.

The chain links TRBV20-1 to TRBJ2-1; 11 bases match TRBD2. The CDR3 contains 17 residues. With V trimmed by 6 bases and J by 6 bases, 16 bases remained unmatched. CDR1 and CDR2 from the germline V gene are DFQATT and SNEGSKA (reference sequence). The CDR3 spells CSAGSGTSGWRGNEQFF. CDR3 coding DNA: TGCAGTGCGGGTTCCGGGACTAGCGGTTGGCGGGGCAATGAGCAGTTCTTC.

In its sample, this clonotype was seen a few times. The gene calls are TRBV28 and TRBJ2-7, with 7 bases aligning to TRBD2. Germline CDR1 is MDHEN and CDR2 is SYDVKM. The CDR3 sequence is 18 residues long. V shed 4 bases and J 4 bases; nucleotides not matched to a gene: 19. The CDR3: CASSSPRGRETSRYEQYF. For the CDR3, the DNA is TGTGCCAGCAGTTCCCCCCGTGGTCGAGAGACTAGCCGTTACGAGCAGTACTTC.

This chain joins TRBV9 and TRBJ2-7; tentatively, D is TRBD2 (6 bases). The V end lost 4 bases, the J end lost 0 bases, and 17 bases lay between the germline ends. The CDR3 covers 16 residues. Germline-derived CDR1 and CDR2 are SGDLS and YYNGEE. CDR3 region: CASSPWVAGSSYEQYF. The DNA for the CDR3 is TGTGCCAGCAGCCCCTGGGTGGCGGGGAGCTCCTACGAGCAGTACTTC.

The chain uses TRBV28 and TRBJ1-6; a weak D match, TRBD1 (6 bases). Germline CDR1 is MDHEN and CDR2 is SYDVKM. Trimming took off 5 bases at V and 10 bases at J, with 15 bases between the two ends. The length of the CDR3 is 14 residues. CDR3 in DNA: TGTGCCAGCAGTCCCGGAACAGGGTACTCACCCCTCCACTTT. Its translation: CASSPGTGYSPLHF.

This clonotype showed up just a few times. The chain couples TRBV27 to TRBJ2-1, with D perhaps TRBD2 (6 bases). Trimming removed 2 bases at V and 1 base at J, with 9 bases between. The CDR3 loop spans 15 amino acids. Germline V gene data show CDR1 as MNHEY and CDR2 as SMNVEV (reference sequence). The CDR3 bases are TGTGCCAGCAGTTTACTAGCGAGGTCCTACAATGAGCAGTTCTTC. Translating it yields CASSLLARSYNEQFF.

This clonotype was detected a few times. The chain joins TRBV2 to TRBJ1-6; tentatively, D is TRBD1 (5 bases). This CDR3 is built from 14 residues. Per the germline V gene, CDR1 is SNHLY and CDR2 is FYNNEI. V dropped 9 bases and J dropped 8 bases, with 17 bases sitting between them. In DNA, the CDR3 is TGTGCCAGTTTTGGCAGGGACTGGGATTCACCCCTCCACTTT. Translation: CASFGRDWDSPLHF.

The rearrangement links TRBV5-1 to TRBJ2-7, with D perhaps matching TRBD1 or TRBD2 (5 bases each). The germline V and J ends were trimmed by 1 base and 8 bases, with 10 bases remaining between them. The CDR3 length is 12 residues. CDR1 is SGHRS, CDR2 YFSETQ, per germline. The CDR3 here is CASSLSPGQQYF. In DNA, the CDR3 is TGCGCCAGCAGCTTGAGCCCGGGACAGCAGTACTTC.

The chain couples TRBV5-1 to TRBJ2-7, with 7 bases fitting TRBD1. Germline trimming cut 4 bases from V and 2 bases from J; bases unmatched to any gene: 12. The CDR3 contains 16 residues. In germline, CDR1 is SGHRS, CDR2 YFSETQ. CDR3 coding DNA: TGCGCCAGCAGCGCGTCCCAGGGGGTCCCGACCTACGAGCAGTACTTC. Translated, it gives CASSASQGVPTYEQYF.

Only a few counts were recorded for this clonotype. CDR3 coding DNA: TGCAAACATCGAGGGGAGTTCGGAACTGAAGCTTTCTTT. Translating it yields CKHRGEFGTEAFF. The chain carries TRBV20-1 and TRBJ1-1, with a possible D match to TRBD1 (5 bases). Germline V lookup: CDR1 DFQATT, CDR2 SNEGSKA (reference sequence). The length of the CDR3 is 13 residues.

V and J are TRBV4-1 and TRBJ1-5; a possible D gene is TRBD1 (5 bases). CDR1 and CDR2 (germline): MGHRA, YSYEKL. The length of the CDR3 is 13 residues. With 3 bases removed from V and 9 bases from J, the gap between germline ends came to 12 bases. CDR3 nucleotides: TGCGCCAGCAGCCACAGGGCTCTTGGGCCCCAGCATTTT. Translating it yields CASSHRALGPQHF.

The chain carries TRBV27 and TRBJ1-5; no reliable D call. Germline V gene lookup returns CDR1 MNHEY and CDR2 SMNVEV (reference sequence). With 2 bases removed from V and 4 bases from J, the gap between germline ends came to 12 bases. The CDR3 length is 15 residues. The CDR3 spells CASSLRRLGNQPQHF. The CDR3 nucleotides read TGTGCCAGCAGTTTACGACGGCTAGGGAATCAGCCCCAGCATTTT.

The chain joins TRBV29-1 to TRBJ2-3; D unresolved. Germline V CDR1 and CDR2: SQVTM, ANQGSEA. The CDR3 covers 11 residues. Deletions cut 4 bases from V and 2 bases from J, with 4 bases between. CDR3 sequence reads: CSVGVTDTQYF. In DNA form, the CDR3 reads TGCAGCGTTGGCGTCACAGATACGCAGTATTTT.

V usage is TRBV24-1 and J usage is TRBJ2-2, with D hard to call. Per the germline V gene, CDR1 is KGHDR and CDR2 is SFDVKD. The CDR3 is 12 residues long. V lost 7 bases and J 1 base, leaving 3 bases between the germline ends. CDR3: CATRKNTGELFF. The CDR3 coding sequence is TGTGCCACCAGAAAGAACACCGGGGAGCTGTTTTTT.

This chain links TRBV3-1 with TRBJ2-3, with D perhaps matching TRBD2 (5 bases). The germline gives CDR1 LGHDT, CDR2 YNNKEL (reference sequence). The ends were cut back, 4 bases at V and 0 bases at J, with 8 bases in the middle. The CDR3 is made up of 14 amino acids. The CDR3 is CASSLRTSTDTQYF. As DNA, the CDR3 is TGTGCCAGCAGCCTTCGGACTAGCACAGATACGCAGTATTTT.

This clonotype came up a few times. The CDR3 loop is CASSYQGPPYEQYF. CDR3 nucleotides: TGTGCCAGCAGCTATCAGGGGCCACCCTACGAGCAGTACTTC. The V and J genes are TRBV7-8 and TRBJ2-7; a possible D gene is TRBD1 (6 bases). Trimming removed 4 bases at V and 2 bases at J, with 12 bases between. Germline assignment: CDR1 SGHVS and CDR2 FQNEAQ. This CDR3 comprises 14 residues.

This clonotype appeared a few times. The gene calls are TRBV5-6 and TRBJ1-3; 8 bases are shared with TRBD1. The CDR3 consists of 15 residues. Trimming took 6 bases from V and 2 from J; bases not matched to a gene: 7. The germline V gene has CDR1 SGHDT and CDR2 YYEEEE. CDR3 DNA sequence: TGTGCCAGCACCCGACAGGGGATTGCTGGAAACACCATATATTTT. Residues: CASTRQGIAGNTIYF.

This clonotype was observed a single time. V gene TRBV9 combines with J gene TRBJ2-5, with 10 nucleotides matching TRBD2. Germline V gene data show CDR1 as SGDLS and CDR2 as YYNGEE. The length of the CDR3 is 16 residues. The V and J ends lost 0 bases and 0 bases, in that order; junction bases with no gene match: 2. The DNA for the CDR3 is TGTGCCAGCAGCGTAGGTAGCGGGAGGTACCAAGAGACCCAGTACTTC. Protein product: CASSVGSGRYQETQYF.

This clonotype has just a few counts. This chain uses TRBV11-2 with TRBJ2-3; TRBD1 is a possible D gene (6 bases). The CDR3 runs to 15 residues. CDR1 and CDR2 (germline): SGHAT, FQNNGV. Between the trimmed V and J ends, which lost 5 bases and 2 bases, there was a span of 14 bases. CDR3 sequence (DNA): TGTGCCAGCAGCCTTGGACAGCCCTACACAGATACGCAGTATTTT. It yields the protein CASSLGQPYTDTQYF.

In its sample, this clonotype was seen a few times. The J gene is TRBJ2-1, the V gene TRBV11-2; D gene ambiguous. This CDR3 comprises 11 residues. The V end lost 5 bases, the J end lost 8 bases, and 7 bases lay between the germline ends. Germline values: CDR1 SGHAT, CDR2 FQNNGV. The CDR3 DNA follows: TGTGCCAGCAGCCTAAGGTATGAGCAGTTCTTC. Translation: CASSLRYEQFF.

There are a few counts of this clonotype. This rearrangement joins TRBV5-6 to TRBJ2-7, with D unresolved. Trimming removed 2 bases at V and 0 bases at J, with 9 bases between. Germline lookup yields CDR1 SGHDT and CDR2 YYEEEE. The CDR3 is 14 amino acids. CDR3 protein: CASSFEDPSYEQYF. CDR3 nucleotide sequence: TGTGCCAGCAGCTTTGAGGACCCCTCCTACGAGCAGTACTTC.

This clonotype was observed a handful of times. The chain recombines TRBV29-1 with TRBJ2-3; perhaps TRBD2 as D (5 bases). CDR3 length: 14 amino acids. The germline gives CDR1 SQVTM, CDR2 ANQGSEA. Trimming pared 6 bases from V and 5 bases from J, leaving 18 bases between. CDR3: CSVERSGFVDTQYF. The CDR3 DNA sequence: TGCAGCGTGGAAAGGTCGGGGTTCGTAGATACGCAGTATTTT.

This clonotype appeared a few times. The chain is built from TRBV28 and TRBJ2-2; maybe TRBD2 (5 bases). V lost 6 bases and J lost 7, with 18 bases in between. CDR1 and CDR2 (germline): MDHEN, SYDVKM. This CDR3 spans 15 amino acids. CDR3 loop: CASSEPGLAIGELFF. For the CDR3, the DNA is TGTGCCAGCAGCGAACCCGGGCTAGCAATCGGGGAGCTGTTTTTT.